Listed below are T cell receptor beta chains from one sample, sequenced in a study of cytomegalovirus exposure and HLA in healthy donors. Clones were sequenced by immunoSEQ multiplex PCR, and TCRdb holds only the in-frame ones, with some missing. The sample records 150,000 to 200,000 clones, roughly 83% being singletons. Sequencing input: PBMCs. The receptor source for this set is a man aged 25-45 years in good health and CMV-seropositive. The CDR3 runs from the conserved cysteine through the conserved F or W. A D gene is named only where the DNA matches it firmly. Rows give clone size only sometimes, using once, few, many, or a class for an expanded clone.

V,size,D,J,CDR3,DNA
TRBV7-9,-,-,TRBJ2-2,CASSLLSAAGELFF,TGTGCCAGCAGCTTACTTAGTGCCGCCGGGGAGCTGTTTTTT
TRBV5-1,-,-,TRBJ1-2,CASSFGGDYGYTF,TGCGCCAGCAGCTTCGGGGGGGACTATGGCTACACCTTC
TRBV18,-,TRBD1,TRBJ1-1,CASSATGATEAFF,TGTGCCAGCTCAGCTACAGGGGCCACTGAAGCTTTCTTT
TRBV19,-,TRBD1,TRBJ2-7,CASRSSGTGSEQYF,TGTGCCAGTAGGTCTTCCGGGACAGGGTCCGAGCAGTACTTC
TRBV19,-,-,TRBJ2-1,CASRDPLQGSNNEQFF,TGTGCCAGTAGAGATCCCTTGCAGGGCTCGAACAATGAGCAGTTCTTC
TRBV30,-,TRBD1,TRBJ2-1,CAWSAGGSYNEQFF,TGTGCCTGGAGTGCAGGGGGCTCCTACAATGAGCAGTTCTTC
TRBV9,-,-,TRBJ1-2,CASSPRSPAAYGYTF,TGTGCCAGCAGCCCCCGTAGCCCGGCAGCCTATGGCTACACCTTC
TRBV2,-,TRBD1,TRBJ1-5,CASSQGAPQPQHF,TGTGCCAGCAGTCAGGGGGCGCCCCAGCCCCAGCATTTT
TRBV15,-,-,TRBJ1-4,CATSRDKGTNEKLFF,TGTGCCACCAGCAGAGATAAGGGGACTAATGAAAAACTGTTTTTT
TRBV12-5,-,-,TRBJ2-2,CASGRDFANTGELFF,TGTGCTAGTGGAAGGGACTTCGCGAACACCGGGGAGCTGTTTTTT
TRBV18,-,-,TRBJ1-5,CASSPEHNQPQHF,TGTGCCAGCTCACCAGAACACAATCAGCCCCAGCATTTT
TRBV5-4,-,TRBD2,TRBJ2-2,CASSSPGLAKEGELFF,TGTGCCAGCAGCTCCCCGGGACTAGCGAAAGAAGGGGAGCTGTTTTTT
TRBV6-5,-,TRBD1,TRBJ2-7,CASSSGQGFYEQYF,TGTGCCAGCAGTTCGGGACAGGGTTTTTACGAGCAGTACTTC
TRBV9,-,-,TRBJ2-7,CASSVDPTPNYEQYF,TGTGCCAGCAGCGTAGATCCTACTCCAAACTACGAGCAGTACTTC
TRBV7-2,-,-,TRBJ1-1,CASSFPSAGMNTEAFF,TGTGCCAGCAGCTTCCCTTCGGCAGGGATGAACACTGAAGCTTTCTTT
TRBV27,-,-,TRBJ2-5,CASRLSGSQETQYF,TGTGCCAGCAGGCTCTCCGGGTCCCAAGAGACCCAGTACTTC
TRBV7-3,-,TRBD2,TRBJ2-7,CASSLSPGPAGGQYEQYF,TGTGCCAGCAGCTTATCCCCGGGCCCAGCGGGGGGGCAGTACGAGCAGTACTTC
TRBV6-1,once,TRBD1,TRBJ1-2,CASSEAGGGAGYGYTF,TGTGCCAGCAGTGAAGCTGGAGGGGGCGCAGGGTATGGCTACACCTTC
TRBV7-2,few,-,TRBJ2-7,CASSPTRLSYEQYF,TGTGCCAGCAGCCCTACCCGACTATCCTACGAGCAGTACTTC
TRBV7-6,-,-,TRBJ2-6,CASSNTASGANVLTF,TGTGCCAGCAGCAATACAGCCTCCGGGGCCAACGTCCTGACTTTC
TRBV2,-,-,TRBJ1-2,CASSEANGANYGYTF,TGTGCCAGCAGTGAAGCGAACGGGGCTAACTATGGCTACACCTTC
TRBV5-1,-,-,TRBJ2-1,CASSLSAPSSYNEQFF,TGCGCCAGCAGCTTGAGCGCTCCGAGCTCCTACAATGAGCAGTTCTTC